These 20 T cell receptor beta chains originate from one sample sequenced in a study of neurological immune-mediated disorders. Time point indicated: longitudinal time-point 3. TCRdb analysed the 5' RACE reads with MiXCR anew, one entry per CDR3 protein. This table holds fewer than 85,000 distinct CDR3 sequences, roughly 4.3% found once. The sample consisted of PBMCs. The receptors come from a woman aged 55 to 70 with multiple sclerosis.

In DNA, the CDR3 is TGCAGCGCTCGGTGGGGAGGCACTGAAGCTTTCTTT. Translated, it gives CSARWGGTEAFF. V and J are TRBV29-1 and TRBJ1-1; D is unclear. Between the trimmed V and J ends, which lost 7 bases and 4 bases, there was a span of 13 bases. CDR3 length: 12 residues. The germline CDR1 and CDR2 sequences are SQVTM and ANQGSEA.

This clonotype was detected ten times or more. The chain employs TRBV11-2 and TRBJ1-5; possibly TRBD1 for D (5 bases). The CDR3 spans 15 residues. Germline CDR1 is SGHAT and CDR2 is FQNNGV. V gave up 3 bases and J gave up 0 bases, with 9 bases separating them. This CDR3 reads CASSFGTYSNQPQHF. The CDR3 DNA sequence: TGTGCCAGCAGCTTCGGGACCTATAGCAATCAGCCCCAGCATTTT.

The chain joins TRBV18 to TRBJ1-1; 8 bases align to TRBD1. Germline loops: CDR1 KGHSH, CDR2 LQKENI. Losses at the gene ends were 1 base for V and 0 bases for J; bases not matched to a gene: 4. The CDR3 is 16 amino acids. Here the CDR3 DNA reads TGTGCCAGCTCACCACTACCACAGGGGGTGAACACTGAAGCTTTCTTT. As protein: CASSPLPQGVNTEAFF.

This clonotype was picked up many times. The genes are TRBV3-1 and TRBJ1-1; 11 positions agree with TRBD1. The trim removed 4 bases at V and 3 bases at J, leaving 10 bases unmatched. Germline V gene sequence: CDR1 LGHDT, CDR2 YNNKEL (reference sequence). The CDR3 covers 17 residues. CDR3 DNA: TGTGCCAGCAGCCGTCGGGACAGGGGGTGGAAAGACACTGAAGCTTTCTTT. Translated, it gives CASSRRDRGWKDTEAFF.

This clonotype was recorded many times. The chain has TRBV7-2 and TRBJ1-5, with D unclear. V was trimmed by 7 bases and J by 5 bases, leaving 18 bases between them. From germline, CDR1 is SGHTA and CDR2 FQGNSA. This CDR3 has 15 residues. CDR3 nucleotide sequence: TGTGCCAGCACTCGCGAGGGCCTAGCGGATCAGCCCCAGCATTTT. Protein: CASTREGLADQPQHF.

This clonotype occurred many times. The chain uses TRBV10-3 and TRBJ2-5; D not resolved. Germline CDR1 reads ENHRY; CDR2 reads SYGVKD. The CDR3 consists of 16 residues. V was pared by 0 bases and J by 1 base, with 12 bases between. This CDR3 is CAISESKAAGQETQYF. Written as DNA, the CDR3 is TGTGCCATCAGTGAGTCGAAGGCAGCCGGCCAAGAGACCCAGTACTTC.

This clonotype was detected many times. The V and J genes are TRBV11-2 and TRBJ1-1; TRBD1 matches at 9 bases. Per germline, CDR1 SGHAT and CDR2 FQNNGV. This CDR3 spans 14 amino acids. Trimming cost V 5 bases and J 6 bases; bases outside gene matches: 7. CDR3 amino acids: CASSRGTGKSEAFF. CDR3 DNA sequence: TGTGCCAGCAGCCGGGGGACAGGGAAGTCTGAAGCTTTCTTT.

This clonotype has at least ten counts. V gene TRBV10-2 combines with J gene TRBJ2-1, with 11 bases identical to TRBD1. V shed 6 bases, J shed 7 bases, and the junction held 8 bases outside the gene matches. CDR1 is WSHSY and CDR2 is SAAADI in the germline V gene. The CDR3 is made up of 15 amino acids. In DNA form, the CDR3 reads TGCGCCAGCAGGAACCGGGACAGGGGGGGGAATGAGCAGTTCTTC. Translating gives CASRNRDRGGNEQFF.

This clonotype was seen repeatedly, ten times or more. The CDR3 is CASSLFPGSTISYNEQFF. The CDR3 nucleotides read TGTGCCAGCAGCTTGTTTCCAGGCTCGACTATTTCCTACAATGAGCAGTTCTTC. The chain carries TRBV5-5 and TRBJ2-1; D possibly corresponds to TRBD2 (5 bases). The CDR3 spans 18 residues. Trimming left V 1 base short and J 1 base short, with 18 bases between. The V gene's germline CDR1 is SGHKS and CDR2 YYEKEE (reference sequence).

This clonotype was found many times. The V call is TRBV5-1, the J call TRBJ1-1; no firm D call. This CDR3 has 16 residues. Per the germline V gene, CDR1 is SGHRS and CDR2 is YFSETQ. Trimming left V 4 bases short and J 3 bases short, with 19 bases between. In nucleotides, the CDR3 is TGCGCCAGCAGCCTCAAGGTGGGAGGTCTTCACACTGAAGCTTTCTTT. It codes for CASSLKVGGLHTEAFF. Together with reference TRBV5-1 and TRBJ1-1, the CDR3 gives the full variable domain: KAGVTQTPRYLIKTRGQQVTLSCSPISGHRSVSWYQQTPGQGLQFLFEYFSETQRNKGNFPGRFSGRQFSNSRSEMNVSTLELGDSALYLCASSLKVGGLHTEAFFGQGTRLTVV.

This clonotype was counted ten times or more. V and J are TRBV7-9 and TRBJ2-6, with D maybe TRBD2 (6 bases). With 4 bases removed from V and 0 bases from J, the gap between germline ends came to 19 bases. This CDR3 spans 19 amino acids. The V gene's germline CDR1 is SEHNR and CDR2 FQNEAQ (reference sequence). The CDR3 DNA reads as TGTGCCAGCAGCTCGGAGGGATGGGAGAACCTCTCTGGGGCCAACGTCCTGACTTTC. This translates into CASSSEGWENLSGANVLTF.

At least ten counts were recorded for this clonotype. J is TRBJ1-4 and V is TRBV15; no clear D gene. V was trimmed by 1 base and J by 8 bases, leaving 14 bases between them. Germline assignment: CDR1 LNHNV and CDR2 YYDKDF (reference sequence). There are 15 residues in the CDR3. This CDR3 is CATSRVYQVEEKLFF. The CDR3 coding sequence is TGTGCCACCAGCAGAGTATATCAGGTCGAGGAAAAACTGTTTTTT.

At least ten counts were recorded for this clonotype. The chain recombines TRBV12-5 with TRBJ2-2, with D perhaps TRBD1 (6 bases). From germline, CDR1 is LGHNT and CDR2 FRNRAP. V was shortened by 6 bases and J by 5 bases, with 10 bases between the two germline ends. CDR3 length: 13 amino acids. CDR3 sequence (DNA): TGTGCTAGTGGCGCAGGGGTTACCGGGGAGCTGTTTTTT. Translated: CASGAGVTGELFF.

This clonotype occurred many times. The CDR3 DNA follows: TGTGCCAGCAGCCTAAGGGGGCGTCACTACGAGCAGTACTTC. Translating gives CASSLRGRHYEQYF. The chain carries TRBV3-1 and TRBJ2-7, with 7 bases identical to TRBD1. The CDR3 sequence is 14 residues long. Germline loops: CDR1 LGHDT, CDR2 YNNKEL (reference sequence). Trimming removed 4 bases from V and 3 bases from J; junction bases left unmatched: 6.

Ten or more counts support this clonotype. This chain joins TRBV7-8 and TRBJ2-5; D gene unclear. Germline V gives CDR1 SGHVS, CDR2 FQNEAQ. Trimming stripped 6 bases from V and 0 bases from J, with 5 bases between. The CDR3 consists of 12 residues. In nucleotides, the CDR3 is TGTGCCAGCAGTATCGACCAAGAGACCCAGTACTTC. This encodes CASSIDQETQYF. The entire variable domain, with the rest obtained from reference TRBV7-8 and TRBJ2-5, is as follows: GAGVSQSPRYKVAKRGQDVALRCDPISGHVSLFWYQQALGQGPEFLTYFQNEAQLDKSGLPSDRFFAERPEGSVSTLKIQRTQQEDSAVYLCASSIDQETQYFGPGTRLLVL.

This clonotype was observed many times. This chain uses TRBV15 with TRBJ1-2; TRBD1 matches at 7 bases. This CDR3 comprises 14 residues. J was trimmed by 4 bases and V by 0 bases; bases with no gene match: 2. Germline V lookup: CDR1 LNHNV, CDR2 YYDKDF (reference sequence). CDR3 sequence: CATSRDGTVYGYTF. CDR3 nucleotide sequence: TGTGCCACCAGCAGAGATGGGACAGTCTATGGCTACACCTTC.

This clonotype was observed many times. The rearrangement links TRBV13 to TRBJ2-7, with D perhaps matching TRBD1 or TRBD2 (5 bases each). Per the germline V gene, CDR1 is PRHDT and CDR2 is FYEKMQ (reference sequence). This CDR3 has 17 amino acids. V was shortened by 5 bases and J by 4 bases, with 24 bases between the two germline ends. The chain's CDR3 is CASSLSREGPNSYEQYF. In DNA form, the CDR3 reads TGTGCCAGCAGCCTAAGCAGAGAGGGACCAAATTCTTACGAGCAGTACTTC.

This clonotype was seen ten or more times. The genes are TRBV7-6 and TRBJ1-1, with a possible D match to TRBD1 (5 bases). The CDR3 totals 15 residues. V lost 4 bases, J lost 1 base, and 13 bases lay in between. Germline lookup yields CDR1 SGHVS and CDR2 FNYEAQ. The CDR3 sequence is CASSSQETENTEAFF. For the CDR3, the DNA is TGTGCCAGCAGCTCGCAAGAGACAGAGAACACTGAAGCTTTCTTT.

This clonotype was recorded many times. The J gene is TRBJ2-7, the V gene TRBV29-1; D uncertain. The CDR3 is 11 amino acids. V was clipped by 2 bases and J by 3 bases, with 5 bases between them. Germline V lookup: CDR1 SQVTM, CDR2 ANQGSEA. CDR3 DNA: TGCAGCGTTGAAAGAGGCTACGAGCAGTACTTC. This sequence encodes CSVERGYEQYF.

This clonotype appeared many times. The chain combines TRBV7-8 with TRBJ1-4, with D possibly matching TRBD1 (5 bases). Germline V gives CDR1 SGHVS, CDR2 FQNEAQ. The CDR3 is 14 amino acids. V was cut by 5 bases and J by 5 bases, with 12 bases left in between. The CDR3 sequence is CASSLDSPNEKLFF. The DNA of the CDR3 is TGTGCCAGCAGCCTAGACAGCCCAAATGAAAAACTGTTTTTT.